This TCR beta chain was found in a study of blood T cell repertoires in COVID-19. Across the whole study: There were acute and convalescent COVID-19 samples, and they came from the United States, Italy and Spain. T cells, B-cell-depleted T cells, or PBMCs supplied cDNA or gDNA.

Some clones are missing from TCRdb's copy, which holds only in-frame ones; the method was immunoSEQ multiplex PCR. The sample has fewer than 120,000 clones; just over 75% are singletons. Germline CDR1 is SGDLS and CDR2 is YYNGEE. The CDR3 loop spans 17 amino acids. V shed 0 bases and J shed 3 bases, with 15 bases lying between them. The receptor was isolated from a woman of 80 years or more with acute or convalescent COVID-19. The chain carries TRBV9 and TRBJ2-2, with D possibly being TRBD2 (5 bases). The sequenced material came from peripheral blood. The CDR3 sequence is CASSVGGVASDTGELFF. DNA of the CDR3: TGTGCCAGCAGCGTAGGTGGAGTAGCGAGCGACACCGGGGAGCTGTTTTTT.